This T cell receptor (beta chain) is from a study of PD-1 blockade in classical Hodgkin lymphoma. Study observations and caveats: Newly diagnosed patients were reported to exhibit reduced baseline TCR diversity relative to healthy donors. Undefined causes, possibly disease activity or prior therapy, underlie the repertoire differences.

Turning to this clone: Its antigen is still unknown.

Germline values: CDR1 SGHAT, CDR2 FQDESV (reference sequence). V lost 3 bases to trimming and J lost 6 bases, with 9 bases between them. This CDR3 spans 12 amino acids. The time point is: newly diagnosed, previously untreated cHL patient sample. Purification of CD4+ T cells from thawed PBMCs was performed via magnetic negative selection. Comparison used PBMCs from newly diagnosed, untreated classical Hodgkin lymphoma. Clones were read by immunoSEQ multiplex PCR, and TCRdb kept only the in-frame ones, dropping some. The sample shows about 32,000 clones, 88% of them seen only once. The sequenced material came from CD4+ T cells from blood. This TCR was sampled from a human donor with classical Hodgkin lymphoma. V and J are TRBV11-1 and TRBJ2-7; the D is unclear. The CDR3 protein is CASSFNPGEQYF. As DNA, the CDR3 is TGTGCCAGCAGCTTTAACCCTGGCGAGCAGTACTTC.